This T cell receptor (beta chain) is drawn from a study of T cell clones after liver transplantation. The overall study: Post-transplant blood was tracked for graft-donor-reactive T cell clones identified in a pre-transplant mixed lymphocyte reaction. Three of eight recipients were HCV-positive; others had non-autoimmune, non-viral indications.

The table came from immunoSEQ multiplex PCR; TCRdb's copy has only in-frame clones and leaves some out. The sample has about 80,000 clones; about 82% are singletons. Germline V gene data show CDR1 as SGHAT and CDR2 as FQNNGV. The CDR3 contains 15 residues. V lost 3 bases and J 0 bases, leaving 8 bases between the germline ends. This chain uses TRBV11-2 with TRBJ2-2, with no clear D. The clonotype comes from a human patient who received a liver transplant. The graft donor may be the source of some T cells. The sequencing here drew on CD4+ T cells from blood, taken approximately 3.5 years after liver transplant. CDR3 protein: CASSLYSANTGELFF. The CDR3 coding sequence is TGTGCCAGCAGCTTGTACAGCGCGAACACCGGGGAGCTGTTTTTT.